Below, 14 T cell receptor beta chains from the same sample are listed, as sequenced in a study of cytomegalovirus exposure and HLA in healthy donors. The PCR had 60 Vbeta and 13 Jbeta primers. TCRdb's copy holds only in-frame clones and misses some; the assay was immunoSEQ multiplex PCR. This sample carries more than 85,000 clones, 80% to 90% of them seen once, and the ten largest clones take 0.9% to 1.5%. The sequenced sample consisted of PBMCs. These receptor sequences come from a woman aged 18-29 years in good health and CMV-seronegative.

The CDR3 here is CASSRGTQETQYF. Here the CDR3 DNA reads TGTGCCAGCAGCCGGGGGACCCAAGAGACCCAGTACTTC. V usage is TRBV7-9 and J usage is TRBJ2-5, with D possibly TRBD2 on 6 matching bases. Germline V gives CDR1 SEHNR, CDR2 FQNEAQ (reference sequence). There are 13 residues in the CDR3. V lost 5 bases and J lost 1, with 8 bases in between.

CDR3 sequence reads: CASSGGLQETQYF. The CDR3 DNA reads as TGTGCCTCTAGCGGGGGGCTTCAAGAGACCCAGTACTTC. The chain is built from TRBV19 and TRBJ2-5; 11 positions agree with TRBD2. Per the germline V gene, CDR1 is LNHDA and CDR2 is SQIVND (reference sequence). V trimming: 11 bases; J trimming: 2 bases; junction bases outside the gene matches: 4. This CDR3 is 13 amino acids long.

This chain uses TRBV2 with TRBJ2-7; D perhaps matches TRBD2 (7 bases). CDR3 size: 14 residues. Germline lookup yields CDR1 SNHLY and CDR2 FYNNEI. Between the trimmed V and J ends, which lost 4 bases and 6 bases, there was a span of 16 bases. The CDR3, as DNA: TGTGCCAGCAGTGTGGGGAGGGGGAGTGGCGAGCAGTACTTC. It yields the protein CASSVGRGSGEQYF.

J is TRBJ2-7 and V is TRBV5-1; 10 bases are shared with TRBD2. V lost 7 bases, J lost 3 bases, and 10 bases stayed unmatched. Germline V gene lookup returns CDR1 SGHRS and CDR2 YFSETQ. This CDR3 has 15 residues. The CDR3 sequence: CASGTGTSERYEQYF. The CDR3 DNA is TGCGCCAGCGGCACCGGGACTAGCGAGCGCTACGAGCAGTACTTC.

This clone was seen a few times. Written as DNA, the CDR3 is TGTGCCAGTAGTATTCCGTTACGGGTCGGCATGACGGAACTGTTTTTT. This codes for CASSIPLRVGMTELFF. The chain has TRBV19 and TRBJ1-4; no reliable D call. The ends were cut back, 3 bases at V and 12 bases at J, with 23 bases in the middle. CDR1 and CDR2 from the germline V gene are LNHDA and SQIVND (reference sequence). The CDR3 is 16 amino acids.

The rearrangement links TRBV7-9 to TRBJ2-3; the D gene is possibly TRBD1 (7 bases). Trimming removed 5 bases from V and 2 bases from J, with 11 bases in between. From germline, CDR1 is SEHNR and CDR2 FQNEAQ (reference sequence). The CDR3 is 14 amino acids. In nucleotides, the CDR3 is TGTGCCAGCAGCCCCAGGGGGGCCACAGATACGCAGTATTTT. The encoded protein is CASSPRGATDTQYF.

This rearrangement joins TRBV12-5 to TRBJ2-7, with 12 nucleotides matching TRBD2. CDR1 and CDR2 from the germline V gene are LGHNT and FRNRAP. V gave up 2 bases and J gave up 3 bases; unmatched junction bases: 11. This CDR3 comprises 18 residues. CDR3: CASGLSLAGGPMFYEQYF. CDR3 coding DNA: TGTGCTAGTGGTTTGAGTCTAGCGGGGGGGCCAATGTTCTACGAGCAGTACTTC.

The chain is built from TRBV19 and TRBJ1-5; no reliable D call. The CDR3 has 15 amino acids. Germline CDR1 reads LNHDA; CDR2 reads SQIVND (reference sequence). Deletions cut 3 bases from V and 4 bases from J, with 13 bases between. CDR3 nucleotide sequence: TGTGCCAGTAGTATCCCGACTAAAGTTAATCAGCCCCAGCATTTT. The encoded protein is CASSIPTKVNQPQHF.

The V and J genes are TRBV7-2 and TRBJ1-1, with a possible D match to TRBD1 (5 bases). The CDR3 has 15 residues. Germline V CDR1 and CDR2: SGHTA, FQGNSA. Trimming left V 1 base short and J 1 base short, with 10 bases between. CDR3 loop: CASSLVGRENTEAFF. The CDR3 DNA reads as TGTGCCAGCAGCTTAGTAGGCAGGGAGAACACTGAAGCTTTCTTT. Drawing the rest from reference TRBV7-2 and TRBJ1-1, the complete variable domain is GAGVSQSPSNKVTEKGKDVELRCDPISGHTALYWYRQSLGQGLEFLIYFQGNSAPDKSGLPSDRFSAERTGGSVSTLTIQRTQQEDSAVYLCASSLVGRENTEAFFGQGTRLTVV.

The chain uses TRBV5-4 and TRBJ2-5, with D possibly being TRBD2 (5 bases). Germline CDR1 is SGHNT and CDR2 is YYREEE (reference sequence). Trimming stripped 0 bases from V and 5 bases from J, with 8 bases between. The CDR3 sequence is 13 residues long. The DNA for the CDR3 is TGTGCCAGCAGCTTGGCGGGGAGTGAGACCCAGTACTTC. Amino acids: CASSLAGSETQYF.

Comments on this clone: Within the sample, other DNA sequences also encode this same CDR3. The genes are TRBV18 and TRBJ2-3; the D gene is possibly TRBD2 (6 bases). CDR3 size: 15 residues. Deletions cut 3 bases from V and 0 bases from J, with 10 bases between. Germline V gives CDR1 KGHSH, CDR2 LQKENI. In DNA form, the CDR3 reads TGTGCCAGCTCACCTTCAAGCGGGAGCACAGATACGCAGTATTTT. Protein: CASSPSSGSTDTQYF.

The V call is TRBV7-8, the J call TRBJ1-1, with a possible D match to TRBD1 (6 bases). V shed 1 base and J shed 4 bases, with 16 bases lying between them. Germline CDR1 and CDR2: SGHVS and FQNEAQ. This CDR3 spans 16 amino acids. The CDR3 is CASSLDPTGWTTEAFF. For the CDR3, the DNA is TGTGCCAGCAGCTTAGACCCCACAGGGTGGACCACTGAAGCTTTCTTT.

This chain uses TRBV28 with TRBJ2-1; 8 positions match TRBD1. Trimming took 6 bases from V and 2 from J; bases not matched to a gene: 21. The germline gives CDR1 MDHEN, CDR2 SYDVKM. The CDR3 extends over 20 amino acids. CDR3 nucleotides: TGTGCCAGCAGACCGGAGGGACAGGTGGTACAGATGAGGACCTACAATGAGCAGTTCTTC. Translated, it gives CASRPEGQVVQMRTYNEQFF.

This clone was counted only a few times. V is TRBV9 and J is TRBJ2-5, with a weak D call TRBD2 (5 bases). CDR3 length equals 11 residues. From germline, CDR1 is SGDLS and CDR2 YYNGEE. V was pared by 5 bases and J by 10 bases, with 12 bases between. The DNA of the CDR3 is TGTGCCAGCAGTCTACACGGGGTCCAGTACTTC. This translates into CASSLHGVQYF.